This TCR beta chain was captured in a study of T cells after posttransplantation cyclophosphamide (dated by TCRdb to 2016 to 2018). Context from the whole study: Using TRB sequencing, the study followed how the T cell repertoire reconstituted after myeloablative bone marrow transplantation in which posttransplantation cyclophosphamide served as GVHD prophylaxis. Up to 3 additional blood samples from 2 to 5.2 years after transplant were also TRB-sequenced in 3 patients, as was pretransplant blood from a handful of patients. TRB sequencing was performed on blood from all 30 or so PTCy patients with 1-year posttransplant specimens. Public TRB sequences were queried against a database of over 3,500 sequences associated with responses to pathogens, tumor antigens, self-antigens and alloantigens. Because TRA and TRB clonality correlated tightly in fewer than 10 samples, the subsequent TCR analyses were limited to TRB only. Antigen receptor sequencing was done on samples from a few dozen PTCy-treated patients and from under 20 related bone marrow donors of those patients. General study outcomes and caveats: Across under 50 patients, recipient CMV seropositivity and CMV reactivation were highly associated with TRB clonality; PTCy diversity was similar to CNI/methotrexate controls. The TRB repertoires of T cells infiltrating skin or GI tract showed only limited overlap with the TRB repertoires of T cells in blood. Donor-recipient similarity was low at 1-2 months but increased during the first year, and donor CD8+ memory clones often dominated later blood repertoires.

On the day of marrow donation, related bone marrow donors gave peripheral blood samples. Mononuclear cells from peripheral blood and bone marrow were separated by Ficoll-Hypaque density centrifugation and then cryopreserved. The CDR3 spans 15 residues, from the cysteine through the phenylalanine. Kept here is only the CDR3 DNA, which spans 45 bases and is read in frame from base 1. The germline V gene (reference sequence) provides CDR1 SEHNR and CDR2 FQNEAQ. Clipping removes 1 base from V and 6 bases from J, with 4 as the unmatched junction base count. In this sample, this clone turned up many times. This receptor's antigen is unknown. Base qualities were left out, and no much larger clone turns up one base away. TRB sequencing was run on genomic DNA with either the immunoSEQ assay at survey resolution or the hsTCRB kit. On the authors' methods: The immunoSEQ software handled the initial read processing, while the LymphoSeq R package was used for the repertoire analyses. For each TRB dataset, clonality was calculated as 1 minus normalized Shannon entropy, and the Gini coefficient was computed as well. Phenotypes of unsorted samples were inferred by mapping TRB sequences from sorted subsets of the recipient or donor onto unsorted samples of the same recipient. TCRdb retrieved this table from immuneACCESS and kept in-frame rearrangements only. Not all clones are present; in checked studies, unresolved V genes account for under half, and no reason is known for the remainder. V and J calls plus clone size are reproduced from that table; the DNA served to infer D and trimming. For this sample, tens of thousands of clones are listed, none of them singletons. About 2% of the sample is held by the ten biggest clonotypes.

The rearranged chain carries TRBV7-9 and TRBJ2-1; TRBD1 matches 9 bases in the middle. The sample taken for sequencing was PBMCs. The sequence was obtained from a middle-aged man in good health, CMV-negative, and a related stem cell transplant donor. At the DNA level, the sequence is TGTGCCAGCAGCTTAGGGACAGGGGTCCGCAATGAGCAGTTCTTC. The resulting protein is CASSLGTGVRNEQFF.